The clone carrying this T cell receptor beta chain was observed a few times. Its specificity is not known. The CDR3 runs to 16 residues. Germline values: CDR1 MNHEY, CDR2 SMNVEV (reference sequence). Unmatched junction bases numbered 10, after V lost 5 bases and J lost 3 bases. These data come from a study of cytomegalovirus exposure and HLA in healthy donors. Study-wide findings and caveats: A likely sequencing artifact accounted for one observed cluster of highly shared sequence variants. Later work associated roughly 17,000 TCR beta sequences with HLA alleles at 0.05 false discovery rate. Clonal expansion, a later analysis showed, was greater in HLA-associated TCR beta chains than in equally common others. A previous analysis found most TCR beta V segments productive roughly 87% or roughly 30% of the time.

The PCR used 60 Vbeta and 13 Jbeta primers. The method was immunoSEQ multiplex PCR; TCRdb's version includes in-frame clones alone and lacks a portion of them. The sample lists 100,000 to 150,000 clones, less than 80% occurring once. The V gene is TRBV27, the J gene TRBJ1-1, with TRBD1 matching 9 bases. The receptor's source is a woman between 50 and 59 years old in good health and CMV-seronegative. The sequencing sample was made of PBMCs. The CDR3: CASSADRGGVHTEAFF. CDR3 nucleotide sequence: TGTGCCAGCAGTGCAGACAGGGGGGGGGTACACACTGAAGCTTTCTTT.